Presented here are 21 T cell receptor beta chains from one specimen sequenced in a study of T cell repertoires in cytomegalovirus infection. Each CDR3 protein gets one entry after TCRdb re-called the reads with MiXCR. The table includes nearly 650,000 distinct CDR3 sequences, approximately 24% detected once. The sample taken for sequencing was CD8+ T cells from PBMCs. These receptors originate from a human donor in good health (CMV status not recorded). Some clones in this sample may be carry-over from other donors' samples.

This clonotype was seen more than once but under ten times. The chain is built from TRBV7-4 and TRBJ2-1; 7 bases are a match to TRBD1. CDR3 length: 16 residues. CDR1 is SGHVT and CDR2 is SQSDAQ in the germline V gene. With 5 bases clipped from V and 6 bases from J, the junction kept 13 bases outside the gene matches. CDR3 coding DNA: TGTGCCAGCAGCAGCCATGGACAGGCTCTATTCAATGAGCAGTTCTTC. Translating it yields CASSSHGQALFNEQFF.

The table lists this clonotype with a few counts. The chain employs TRBV6-5 and TRBJ2-2, with D possibly being TRBD1 (6 bases). The germline V gene has CDR1 MNHEY and CDR2 SVGAGI. Trimming pared 5 bases from V and 3 bases from J, leaving 13 bases between. This CDR3 comprises 15 residues. CDR3 sequence reads: CASSTPGADTGELFF. For the CDR3, the DNA is TGTGCCAGCAGTACCCCAGGGGCAGACACCGGGGAGCTGTTTTTT.

The V and J genes are TRBV7-9 and TRBJ2-1; D gene unclear. Trimming shortened V by 11 bases and J by 9 bases, and 17 bases separated the two germline ends. This CDR3 has 12 residues. Germline V CDR1 and CDR2: SEHNR, FQNEAQ (reference sequence). CDR3 amino acids: CARSPVLAEQFF. The CDR3 nucleotides read TGTGCCCGTTCCCCAGTTCTCGCTGAGCAGTTCTTC.

The sample holds many counts of this clonotype. The CDR3 nucleotides are TGTGCCAGCAGCTTAGCTCCAGCTGGAGAGCAGTACTTC. It encodes CASSLAPAGEQYF. This chain connects TRBV7-9 to TRBJ2-7; D remains ambiguous. Per germline, CDR1 SEHNR and CDR2 FQNEAQ (reference sequence). Trimming removed 0 bases at V and 7 bases at J, with 10 bases between. The CDR3 covers 13 residues. Complete variable domain (other parts from reference TRBV7-9 and TRBJ2-7): DTGVSQNPRHKITKRGQNVTFRCDPISEHNRLYWYRQTLGQGPEFLTYFQNEAQLEKSRLLSDRFSAERPKGSFSTLEIQRTEQGDSAMYLCASSLAPAGEQYFGPGTRLTVT.

The chain is built from TRBV29-1 and TRBJ1-2, with 7 nucleotides matching TRBD1. This CDR3 comprises 12 residues. Unmatched junction bases numbered 8, after V lost 7 bases and J lost 6 bases. In germline, CDR1 is SQVTM, CDR2 ANQGSEA. The CDR3: CSADHDRDGYTF. DNA of the CDR3: TGCAGCGCCGACCATGACAGGGATGGCTACACCTTC.

This clonotype was counted between two and nine times. This rearrangement joins TRBV12-5 to TRBJ2-1, with 7 bases identical to TRBD1. V dropped 0 bases and J dropped 3; count of bases not matched to a gene: 11. The CDR3 runs 18 residues. CDR1 and CDR2 (germline): LGHNT, FRNRAP. The CDR3 is CASGLVLEGAPIYNEQFF. The CDR3, as DNA: TGTGCTAGTGGTTTGGTACTCGAGGGGGCGCCCATCTACAATGAGCAGTTCTTC.

The V and J genes are TRBV20-1 and TRBJ1-5; possibly TRBD1 for D (5 bases). This CDR3 contains 14 residues. Germline V CDR1 and CDR2: DFQATT, SNEGSKA (reference sequence). V shed 0 bases and J shed 3 bases, with 9 bases lying between them. Here the CDR3 DNA reads TGCAGTGCTAGAGATCGGGGGGTCAATCAGCCCCAGCATTTT. Translated: CSARDRGVNQPQHF.

The chain carries TRBV6-2 or TRBV6-3 and TRBJ2-1; TRBD2 aligns across 12 bases. CDR3 length: 18 residues. The junction had 7 bases not matched to a gene; V was cut back by 0 bases and J by 4 bases. The germline V gene encodes CDR1 MNHEY and CDR2 SVGEGT. The DNA of the CDR3 is TGTGCCAGCAGTTACTCCCCCGGGACTAGCGGGTCTTACAATGAGCAGTTCTTC. This translates into CASSYSPGTSGSYNEQFF.

The chain has TRBV10-3 and TRBJ1-2; 7 nucleotides line up with TRBD1. Trimming took 0 bases from V and 2 from J; bases not matched to a gene: 15. There are 19 residues in the CDR3. The germline CDR1 and CDR2 sequences are ENHRY and SYGVKD. CDR3 nucleotides: TGTGCCATCAGTGAGTCGTTCTTGGGGCCGGGACAGAGAAACTATGGCTACACCTTC. Amino acids: CAISESFLGPGQRNYGYTF.

The chain couples TRBV14 to TRBJ2-4; D assignment may be TRBD1 or TRBD2 (5 bases each). Trimming stripped 0 bases from V and 0 bases from J, with 21 bases between. Germline CDR1 SGHDN, CDR2 FVKESK. The CDR3 has 20 amino acids. The CDR3 loop is CASSQDNYKGPGLAKNIQYF. CDR3 in DNA: TGTGCCAGCAGCCAAGATAATTATAAGGGACCCGGCCTAGCCAAAAACATTCAGTACTTC.

The chain recombines TRBV29-1 with TRBJ2-2; weak D call: TRBD1 (6 bases). Germline CDR1 and CDR2: SQVTM and ANQGSEA. This CDR3 comprises 14 residues. Trimming took off 1 base at V and 3 bases at J, with 9 bases between the two ends. The CDR3 bases are TGCAGCGTTGAAGGACAGGCTTACACCGGGGAGCTGTTTTTT. Its translation: CSVEGQAYTGELFF.

This clonotype showed up just a few times. The CDR3 region is CASSRGTGDQPQHF. The CDR3 DNA sequence: TGCGCCAGCAGCCGAGGGACAGGGGATCAGCCCCAGCATTTT. J is TRBJ1-5 and V is TRBV4-3, with 10 bases identical to TRBD1. Per germline, CDR1 LGHNA and CDR2 YSLEER. With V trimmed by 4 bases and J by 5 bases, 2 bases remained unmatched. The CDR3 has 14 amino acids.

Ten or more counts support this clonotype. The genes are TRBV20-1 and TRBJ2-7; 8 nucleotides match TRBD2. The CDR3 is made up of 15 amino acids. From germline, CDR1 is DFQATT and CDR2 SNEGSKA (reference sequence). After removal of 0 bases from V and 5 bases from J, the junction contained 9 bases not matched to a gene. The CDR3 coding sequence is TGCAGTGCTAGAGATGTGGGCGGGGGGTACCACGAGCAGTACTTC. Translated: CSARDVGGGYHEQYF.

Many counts were recorded for this clonotype. The V call is TRBV7-6, the J call TRBJ2-5; D is undetermined. This CDR3 contains 15 residues. In germline, CDR1 is SGHVS, CDR2 FNYEAQ. Trimming cost V 1 base and J 1 base, with 10 bases left between them. CDR3 sequence (DNA): TGTGCCAGCAGCTTAGGAGCCGGATCCCAAGAGACCCAGTACTTC. It yields the protein CASSLGAGSQETQYF.

The chain uses TRBV12-3 or TRBV12-4 and TRBJ2-1; 7 nucleotides line up with TRBD1. Losses at the gene ends were 3 bases for V and 3 bases for J; bases not matched to a gene: 5. The CDR3 totals 15 residues. CDR3 protein: CASSFRGGIYNEQFF. The CDR3 DNA sequence: TGTGCCAGCAGTTTTAGAGGGGGCATCTACAATGAGCAGTTCTTC.

CDR3 region: CASSLWGKPPGQPKFF. The CDR3 DNA is TGTGCCAGCAGCTTGTGGGGTAAGCCCCCGGGACAGCCTAAGTTCTTC. The chain joins TRBV5-5 to TRBJ2-1; TRBD1 matches at 7 bases. Germline trimming cut 1 base from V and 14 bases from J; bases unmatched to any gene: 18. Germline assignment: CDR1 SGHKS and CDR2 YYEKEE (reference sequence). The CDR3 is 16 amino acids.

The genes are TRBV19 and TRBJ1-1, with a possible D match to TRBD1 (5 bases). Trimming stripped 8 bases from V and 1 base from J, with 11 bases between. Germline V gives CDR1 LNHDA, CDR2 SQIVND (reference sequence). The CDR3 consists of 13 residues. CDR3: CASFARENTEAFF. The CDR3 coding sequence is TGTGCCAGTTTCGCCAGGGAGAACACTGAAGCTTTCTTT.

The chain is built from TRBV7-3 and TRBJ2-1; 10 bases match TRBD2. Germline V CDR1 and CDR2: SGHTA, FQGTGA. The trim removed 1 base at V and 7 bases at J, leaving 19 bases unmatched. The CDR3 has 20 residues. The CDR3 DNA reads TGTGCCAGCAGCTTAAAGGGGGGGTTGGAGCGGGGGGGCCGTGAAAATGAGCAGTTCTTC. It is translated as CASSLKGGLERGGRENEQFF.

This clonotype was counted at least ten times. CDR3 amino acids: CASSLETGQPQHF. The CDR3 nucleotides are TGTGCCAGCAGCTTAGAGACAGGTCAGCCCCAGCATTTT. This chain links TRBV7-2 with TRBJ1-5; a weak D match, TRBD1 (6 bases). The CDR3 sequence is 13 residues long. Germline V CDR1 and CDR2: SGHTA, FQGNSA. V was clipped by 1 base and J by 6 bases, with 7 bases between them.

Regarding this clonotype: One junction end disagrees with the germline gene, perhaps due to a read error. J is TRBJ2-7 and V is TRBV5-5; weak D call: TRBD1 (6 bases). The CDR3 contains 15 residues. The germline V gene encodes CDR1 SGHKS and CDR2 YYEKEE (reference sequence). The CDR3 is CASSLAVQGSYEQYF. The CDR3 nucleotides read TGTGCCAGTAGCTTGGCAGTGCAGGGGTCCTACGAGCAGTACTTC. Complete variable domain (other parts from reference TRBV5-5 and TRBJ2-7): DAGVTQSPTHLIKTRGQQVTLRCSPISGHKSVSWYQQVLGQGPQFIFQYYEKEERGRGNFPDRFSARQFPNYSSELNVNALLLGDSALYLCASSLAVQGSYEQYFGPGTRLTVT.

The chain links TRBV4-1 to TRBJ2-1, with D unresolved. Germline V gives CDR1 MGHRA, CDR2 YSYEKL. The CDR3 extends over 15 amino acids. V shed 2 bases and J shed 6 bases, with 14 bases lying between them. In DNA form, the CDR3 reads TGCGCCAGCAGCCAAACAGTAGCTCCTACCAATGAGCAGTTCTTC. Amino acid sequence: CASSQTVAPTNEQFF.